This TCR beta chain was retrieved from a study of cytomegalovirus exposure and HLA in healthy donors. Across the study: Early released data comprised some 91 million unique TCRs from HLA-typed donors. Of the donors genotyped, 398 in all, 81% fell in the Caucasian-associated ancestry cluster. Study findings and constraints: Presence/absence analysis assumed near-uniform sequencing depth across donors.

Points on this clone: Its matching antigen is unknown.

60 Vbeta and 13 Jbeta primers were used in PCR. Clones were sequenced by immunoSEQ multiplex PCR, and TCRdb holds only the in-frame ones, with some missing. Of more than 95,000 clones in the sample, just under 80% were seen once. The V segment lost 1 base and the J segment 0 bases; nucleotides outside the gene matches: 6. Germline loops: CDR1 SGHNT, CDR2 YYREEE (reference sequence). The CDR3 totals 18 residues. Sequenced input: PBMCs. The source of this sequence is a man aged 25 to 45 in good health and CMV-seronegative. The chain has TRBV5-4 and TRBJ2-4, with 11 bases fitting TRBD2. CDR3 protein: CASSLSGLADLAKNIQYF. The CDR3 DNA is TGTGCCAGCAGCTTGTCGGGACTAGCGGACTTAGCCAAAAACATTCAGTACTTC. The full variable domain, rest sourced from reference TRBV5-4 and TRBJ2-4, is ETGVTQSPTHLIKTRGQQVTLRCSSQSGHNTVSWYQQALGQGPQFIFQYYREEENGRGNFPPRFSGLQFPNYSSELNVNALELDDSALYLCASSLSGLADLAKNIQYFGAGTRLSVL.